The subject of this entry is one T cell receptor beta chain. Its specificity is not known. Trimming pared 0 bases from V and 4 bases from J, leaving 9 bases between. The germline gives CDR1 MNHEY, CDR2 SMNVEV (reference sequence). The CDR3 has 15 amino acids. All of the isolated RNA was reverse transcribed, so expressed TCRB transcripts were sequenced. Some 3.6 million reads on average were seen across naive, central memory and regulatory T cell samples. The data were produced by immunoSEQ multiplex PCR, yet TCRdb's version contains in-frame clones alone and is incomplete. The data show more than 95,000 clones, about 18% seen once. The source of the sample is a study of beta chain features in type 1 diabetes. Overall study results and limits: TCRB CDR3s were moderately but significantly shorter in Type 1 diabetes patients in all four CD4+ subsets.

The specimen was central memory CD4+ T cells from blood. The source of this sequence is a man younger than 35 with type 1 diabetes. This rearrangement joins TRBV27 to TRBJ2-2; tentatively, D is TRBD1 (5 bases). CDR3 protein: CASSLSDRLTGELFF. The CDR3, as DNA: TGTGCCAGCAGTTTATCTGACAGACTCACCGGGGAGCTGTTTTTT.